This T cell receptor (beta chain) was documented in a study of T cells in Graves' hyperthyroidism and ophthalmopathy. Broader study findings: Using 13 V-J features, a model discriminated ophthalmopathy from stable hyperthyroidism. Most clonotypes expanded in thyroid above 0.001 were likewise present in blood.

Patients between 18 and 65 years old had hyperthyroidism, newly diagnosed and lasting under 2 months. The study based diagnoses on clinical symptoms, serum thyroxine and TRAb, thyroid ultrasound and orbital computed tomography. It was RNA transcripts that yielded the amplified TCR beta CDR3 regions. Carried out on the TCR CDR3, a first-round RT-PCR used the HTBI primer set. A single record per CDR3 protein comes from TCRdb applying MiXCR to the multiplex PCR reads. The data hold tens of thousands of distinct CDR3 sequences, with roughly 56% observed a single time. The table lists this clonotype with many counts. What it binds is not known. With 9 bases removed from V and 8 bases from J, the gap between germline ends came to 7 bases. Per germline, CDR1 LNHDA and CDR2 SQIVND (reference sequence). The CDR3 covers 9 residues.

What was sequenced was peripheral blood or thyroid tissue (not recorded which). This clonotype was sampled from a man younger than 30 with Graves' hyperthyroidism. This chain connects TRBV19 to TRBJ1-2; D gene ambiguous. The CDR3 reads CASRAGYTF. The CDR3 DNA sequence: TGTGCCAGCCGGGCGGGCTACACCTTC.